Each of the 29 T cell receptor beta chains below was sequenced from the same sample in a study of breast tumors, draining lymph nodes, adjacent tissues (dated by TCRdb to about 2016). Lymph node samples came from the axillary draining lymph nodes of breast cancer patients. Libraries were constructed by multiplex PCR. The sequencer listed for this sample is Illumina HiSeq 2000. TCRdb reprocessed the public reads (quality trimming at Q25 with fastp, clone calling with MiXCR) and kept in-frame beta chains. Rows are combined by CDR3 protein, so each entry shows the most common genes and DNA. In all, the sample holds about 200,000 distinct CDR3 sequences, and over 25% of those were seen once. The ten largest clones take up roughly 4% of the sample. The sequenced sample was axillary lymph node tissue. The receptor source for this set is a female donor with breast cancer. Some clones in this sample may be carry-over from other donors' samples.

In DNA, the CDR3 is TGCGCCAGCAGTGAGACAGTGGGGAGCAATCAGCCCCAGCATTTT. Translated: CASSETVGSNQPQHF. The rearrangement links TRBV10-2 to TRBJ1-5; D is uncertain. This CDR3 has 15 residues. Trimming shortened V by 2 bases and J by 1 base, and 9 bases separated the two germline ends. From germline, CDR1 is WSHSY and CDR2 SAAADI.

This clonotype has ten or more counts. The chain is built from TRBV12-3 or TRBV12-4 and TRBJ1-4; D perhaps matches TRBD1 (6 bases). V lost 4 bases, J lost 7 bases, and 16 bases lay in between. The length of the CDR3 is 15 residues. The CDR3 nucleotides read TGTGCCAGCAGTTCTACTAGGGACATTTTTGAAAAACTGTTTTTT. Protein sequence: CASSSTRDIFEKLFF.

This chain links TRBV19 with TRBJ1-2; 7 positions agree with TRBD1. This CDR3 is 14 amino acids long. The germline V gene has CDR1 LNHDA and CDR2 SQIVND (reference sequence). V shed 5 bases and J 8 bases; nucleotides not matched to a gene: 11. DNA of the CDR3: TGTGCCAGTAGTGCCGAGGGGACAGAGGAGGGCTACACCTTC. Encoded protein: CASSAEGTEEGYTF.

This clonotype was detected many times. V usage is TRBV2 and J usage is TRBJ2-7; D remains ambiguous. CDR1 is SNHLY, CDR2 FYNNEI, per germline. V was shortened by 3 bases and J by 2 bases, with 8 bases between the two germline ends. This CDR3 is built from 13 residues. The CDR3 spells CASSEAAAYEQYF. The CDR3 DNA is TGTGCCAGCAGTGAGGCAGCAGCCTACGAGCAGTACTTC.

This clonotype was recorded only once. A much bigger clone sits one base away, suggesting this may be a read error. The chain employs TRBV19 and TRBJ2-1; tentatively, D is TRBD1 or TRBD2 (7 bases each). Per the germline V gene, CDR1 is LNHDA and CDR2 is SQIVND (reference sequence). The CDR3 extends over 14 amino acids. V was pared by 4 bases and J by 6 bases, with 13 bases between. The CDR3 DNA sequence: TGTGCCAGTAGTACAGGGGGGGGTTCCAATGAGCAGTTCTTC. It translates to CASSTGGGSNEQFF.

This clonotype was seen repeatedly, ten times or more. The chain combines TRBV29-1 with TRBJ2-3, with 8 bases fitting TRBD1. Germline values: CDR1 SQVTM, CDR2 ANQGSEA. CDR3 length: 13 amino acids. V lost 4 bases, J lost 3 bases, and 3 bases stayed unmatched. The CDR3 nucleotides read TGCAGCGTTGTGCAGGGGGCAACAGATACGCAGTATTTT. Translating it yields CSVVQGATDTQYF.

Here the CDR3 reads CATSRDPRTGDGYTF. The CDR3 nucleotides read TGTGCCACCAGCAGAGATCCTAGGACAGGGGATGGCTACACCTTC. The chain is built from TRBV15 and TRBJ1-2; 9 nucleotides match TRBD1. The V segment lost 0 bases and the J segment 6 bases; nucleotides outside the gene matches: 5. The CDR3 runs 15 residues. Germline-derived CDR1 and CDR2 are LNHNV and YYDKDF (reference sequence).

This clonotype has a handful of counts. A much bigger clone sits one base away, suggesting this may be a read error. The V call is TRBV2, the J call TRBJ1-5, with 8 bases fitting TRBD1. Trimming took 4 bases from V and 0 from J; bases not matched to a gene: 8. Per the germline V gene, CDR1 is SNHLY and CDR2 is FYNNEI. The CDR3 has 17 residues. CDR3 protein: CASSGPDRGYSNQPQHF. CDR3 nucleotides: TGTGCCAGCAGTGGACCCGACAGGGGCTATAGCAATCAGCCCCAGCATTTT.

This clonotype was detected many times. V and J are TRBV6-5 and TRBJ2-7, with 7 bases fitting TRBD2. The ends lost 0 bases at V and 6 bases at J; junction bases unmatched: 5. CDR3 length: 14 amino acids. CDR1 is MNHEY, CDR2 SVGAGI, per germline. CDR3 nucleotides: TGTGCCAGCAGTTACTCAGCGGGATTAGGCGAGCAGTACTTC. Its protein is CASSYSAGLGEQYF.

For this clonotype: One end of the junction varies from germline; a read error may be responsible. The chain is built from TRBV29-1 and TRBJ1-6, with a tentative D call TRBD1 (6 bases). CDR1 SQVTM and CDR2 ANQGSEA come from the germline V gene. The CDR3 is made up of 13 amino acids. CDR3 residues: CSVTQGTDSPLHF. The CDR3 DNA reads TGCAGCGTTACCCAGGGGACCGATTCGCCCCTCCACTTT.

This clonotype was counted at least ten times. The V gene is TRBV20-1, the J gene TRBJ2-1, with 7 bases aligning to TRBD2. The CDR3 length is 14 residues. Germline V gene data show CDR1 as DFQATT and CDR2 as SNEGSKA (reference sequence). J lost 7 bases, V lost 6 bases, and 12 bases had no gene match. The DNA for the CDR3 is TGCAGTGCCGTCCTAGGGACGGGGGGTAATGAGCAGTTCTTC. Translation: CSAVLGTGGNEQFF.

This clonotype showed up many times. This chain uses TRBV10-2 with TRBJ2-1; D unresolved. The V end lost 3 bases, the J end lost 6 bases, and 9 bases lay between the germline ends. The CDR3 extends over 13 amino acids. Per the germline V gene, CDR1 is WSHSY and CDR2 is SAAADI. The CDR3 sequence: CASSDLGFNEQFF. CDR3 nucleotide sequence: TGCGCCAGCAGTGATCTTGGCTTCAATGAGCAGTTCTTC.

This clonotype was picked up many times. The chain uses TRBV4-1 and TRBJ2-3; 12 bases fit TRBD2. The CDR3 runs to 18 residues. Trimming removed 2 bases from V and 1 base from J; junction bases left unmatched: 7. Germline V gene sequence: CDR1 MGHRA, CDR2 YSYEKL. The CDR3 loop reads CASSQLMTSGGRTDTQYF. CDR3 nucleotides: TGCGCCAGCAGCCAACTAATGACTAGCGGGGGCCGCACAGATACGCAGTATTTT.

This clonotype was observed many times. V and J are TRBV15 and TRBJ2-5, with no clear D. CDR3 length: 17 amino acids. Germline V lookup: CDR1 LNHNV, CDR2 YYDKDF (reference sequence). V lost 0 bases to trimming and J lost 5 bases, with 19 bases between them. Written as DNA, the CDR3 is TGTGCCACCAGCAGAGATCTCAAGGGAAGTAGTGTGGAGACCCAGTACTTC. This encodes CATSRDLKGSSVETQYF.

This clonotype was seen a handful of times. At one of its ends the junction is not consistent with the germline gene, which may arise from a read error. J is TRBJ2-2 and V is TRBV6-5, with no clear D. The CDR3 extends over 13 amino acids. From germline, CDR1 is MNHEY and CDR2 SVGAGI. CDR3 protein: CASSHSLSGELFF. CDR3 bases: TGTGCCAGCAGTCACTCGTTGAGCGGGGAGCTGTTTTTT.

The CDR3 sequence: CASSFGQGHRELFF. The CDR3 coding sequence is TGCGCCAGCAGCTTTGGACAGGGTCATCGGGAGCTGTTTTTT. The rearrangement links TRBV5-1 to TRBJ2-2; 8 bases are a match to TRBD1. The CDR3 totals 14 residues. Trimming took 2 bases from V and 9 from J; bases not matched to a gene: 6. In germline, CDR1 is SGHRS, CDR2 YFSETQ.

This clonotype was recorded many times. A much more abundant neighbour one base away suggests this may be a read error. The chain combines TRBV11-2 with TRBJ2-2, with D hard to call. Germline CDR1 and CDR2: SGHAT and FQNNGV. The CDR3 length is 14 residues. V was trimmed by 5 bases and J by 6 bases, leaving 13 bases between them. The CDR3 loop is CASSPLYRSGELFF. CDR3 sequence (DNA): TGTGCCAGCAGCCCGCTCTACCGATCCGGGGAGCTGTTTTTT.

This clonotype has ten or more counts. The chain is built from TRBV6-1 and TRBJ2-7; no definite D call. Germline V gene lookup returns CDR1 MNHNS and CDR2 SASEGT. V lost 1 base to trimming and J lost 0 bases, with 10 bases between them. The CDR3 contains 15 residues. The CDR3 DNA reads as TGTGCCAGCAGTGAAGTAAGAGCCAGCTCCTACGAGCAGTACTTC. Residues: CASSEVRASSYEQYF.

This clonotype was seen repeatedly, ten times or more. The rearrangement uses TRBV4-1 and TRBJ2-5; 7 nucleotides align to TRBD2. The CDR3 runs 15 residues. The J segment lost 4 bases and the V segment lost 0 bases, leaving 5 bases of the junction unmatched. The germline V gene encodes CDR1 MGHRA and CDR2 YSYEKL. CDR3 region: CASSQDKAGPETQYF. CDR3 bases: TGCGCCAGCAGCCAAGATAAAGCGGGGCCAGAGACCCAGTACTTC.

This clonotype was counted many times. The chain links TRBV20-1 to TRBJ2-3; 7 bases fit TRBD2. With 4 bases clipped from V and 2 bases from J, the junction kept 6 bases outside the gene matches. The CDR3 totals 14 residues. Germline values: CDR1 DFQATT, CDR2 SNEGSKA (reference sequence). CDR3 region: CSANTGGNTDTQYF. As DNA, the CDR3 is TGCAGTGCTAATACGGGAGGAAACACAGATACGCAGTATTTT.

This clonotype was observed at least ten times. The rearrangement joins TRBV5-8 to TRBJ2-7, with TRBD1 identical over 9 bases. After removal of 4 bases from V and 3 bases from J, the junction contained 8 bases not matched to a gene. The CDR3 is made up of 15 amino acids. Germline V gene lookup returns CDR1 SGHTS and CDR2 YDEGEE. The DNA for the CDR3 is TGTGCCAGCAGCCCTAGAGGGACAGGGATCTACGAGCAGTACTTC. Its protein product is CASSPRGTGIYEQYF. The full variable domain, in which reference TRBV5-8 and TRBJ2-7 provide the parts outside the CDR3, is EAGVTQSPTHLIKTRGQQATLRCSPISGHTSVYWYQQALGLGLQFLLWYDEGEERNRGNFPPRFSGRQFPNYSSELNVNALELEDSALYLCASSPRGTGIYEQYFGPGTRLTVT.

This clonotype was seen ten or more times. The chain employs TRBV30 and TRBJ2-5, with 9 bases identical to TRBD1. The ends lost 3 bases at V and 5 bases at J; junction bases unmatched: 4. The CDR3 runs to 13 residues. Germline CDR1 GTSNPN, CDR2 SVGIG (reference sequence). This CDR3 reads CAWRGQGTETQYF. CDR3 in DNA: TGTGCCTGGAGGGGACAGGGAACGGAGACCCAGTACTTC.

This clonotype was found many times. The chain employs TRBV18 and TRBJ2-1; D remains ambiguous. The CDR3 consists of 13 residues. CDR1 and CDR2 from the germline V gene are KGHSH and LQKENI. Trimming removed 3 bases from V and 8 bases from J, with 11 bases in between. The CDR3 nucleotides are TGTGCCAGCTCACCCCCTGCGCGCGATGAGCAGTTCTTC. Its translation is CASSPPARDEQFF.

This clonotype was seen ten or more times. The rearrangement links TRBV7-8 to TRBJ2-1, with 9 bases aligning to TRBD1. The CDR3 contains 14 residues. The germline V gene encodes CDR1 SGHVS and CDR2 FQNEAQ. V gave up 0 bases and J gave up 9 bases; unmatched junction bases: 3. As DNA, the CDR3 is TGTGCCAGCAGCTTAGCCACAGGGGGCAGTGAGCAGTTCTTC. Protein: CASSLATGGSEQFF.

At least ten counts were recorded for this clonotype. This chain connects TRBV20-1 to TRBJ2-1; 10 bases map to TRBD2. Germline V lookup: CDR1 DFQATT, CDR2 SNEGSKA (reference sequence). The length of the CDR3 is 15 residues. V shed 0 bases, J shed 3 bases, and the junction held 2 bases outside the gene matches. The CDR3 DNA reads as TGCAGTGCTAGAGATACTAGCGGGGACTACAATGAGCAGTTCTTC. Translation gives CSARDTSGDYNEQFF.

This clonotype was found many times. The chain has TRBV6-5 and TRBJ2-5; 7 bases fit TRBD2. V dropped 6 bases and J dropped 4; count of bases not matched to a gene: 8. The CDR3 spans 14 residues. The germline V gene encodes CDR1 MNHEY and CDR2 SVGAGI. CDR3 region: CASRGAGRGETQYF. For the CDR3, the DNA is TGTGCCAGCAGGGGAGCGGGGAGGGGAGAGACCCAGTACTTC.

Regarding this clonotype: A read error is possible here, since a much larger clone lies one base away. This chain links TRBV20-1 with TRBJ1-5; D possibly corresponds to TRBD1 (6 bases). The CDR3 totals 14 residues. CDR1 and CDR2 (germline): DFQATT, SNEGSKA (reference sequence). V lost 5 bases to trimming and J lost 9 bases, with 20 bases between them. The CDR3 protein is CSAAPGQSDPPQHF. The CDR3 coding sequence is TGCAGTGCTGCCCCTGGACAGTCAGATCCGCCCCAGCATTTT.

At least ten counts were recorded for this clonotype. The chain links TRBV10-3 to TRBJ2-3; 11 nucleotides align to TRBD2. The CDR3 has 13 residues. Per germline, CDR1 ENHRY and CDR2 SYGVKD. J was trimmed by 6 bases and V by 11 bases; bases with no gene match: 7. The CDR3 sequence is CASGTSGADTQYF. In DNA, the CDR3 is TGTGCCTCGGGGACTAGCGGAGCGGATACGCAGTATTTT.

In this sample, this clonotype turned up a few times. This chain joins TRBV2 and TRBJ1-1; D perhaps matches TRBD1 (6 bases). Germline-derived CDR1 and CDR2 are SNHLY and FYNNEI. V was clipped by 8 bases and J by 11 bases, with 24 bases between them. The CDR3 totals 14 residues. CDR3 nucleotides: TGTGCCAGCGCCGAAGGGGGGCCATCAGCGGGCGCTTTCTTT. Translation: CASAEGGPSAGAFF.